This T cell receptor beta chain was documented in a study of blood T cell repertoires in COVID-19. In the study overall: Acute and convalescent COVID-19 samples came from the United States, Italy and Spain.

This clone appeared a single time. This table comes from immunoSEQ multiplex PCR, and its TCRdb copy is limited to in-frame clones, with some not included. The table includes about 240,000 clones, approximately 88% detected once. The CDR3 loop spans 13 amino acids. The V and J ends lost 8 bases and 4 bases respectively, with 14 bases between them. Germline V lookup: CDR1 KGHSH, CDR2 LQKENI. The chain carries TRBV18 and TRBJ2-5; no reliable D call. Sequencing was done on a sample of PBMCs or T cells enriched from blood (not recorded which). The source of this sequence is a woman in her twenties or thirties with acute COVID-19. CDR3 sequence (DNA): TGTGCCAGCACAGCCCCCCAGAGAGAGACCCAGTACTTC. Its translation is CASTAPQRETQYF.